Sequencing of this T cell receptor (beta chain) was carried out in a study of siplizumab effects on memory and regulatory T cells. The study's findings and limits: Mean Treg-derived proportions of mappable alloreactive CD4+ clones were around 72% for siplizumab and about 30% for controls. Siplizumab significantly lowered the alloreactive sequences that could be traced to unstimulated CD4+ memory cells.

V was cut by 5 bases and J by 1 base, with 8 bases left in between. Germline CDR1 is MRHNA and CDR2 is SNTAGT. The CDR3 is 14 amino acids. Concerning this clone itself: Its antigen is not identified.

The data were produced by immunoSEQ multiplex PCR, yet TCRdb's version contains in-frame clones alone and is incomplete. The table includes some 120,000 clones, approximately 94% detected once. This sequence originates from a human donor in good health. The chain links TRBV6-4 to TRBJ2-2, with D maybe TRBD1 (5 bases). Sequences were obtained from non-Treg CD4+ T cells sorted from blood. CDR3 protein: CASSPDRNTGELFF. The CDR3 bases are TGTGCCAGCAGTCCTGACAGGAACACCGGGGAGCTGTTTTTT.